Shown below are 3 T cell receptor beta chains from a single sample sequenced in a study of blood T cell repertoires in COVID-19. Sequenced by immunoSEQ multiplex PCR; TCRdb stores in-frame clones only, minus some. The table records about 170,000 clones, around nine tenths of them present only once. The sequencing sample was made of peripheral blood. These receptors were taken from a man younger than 35 with active or convalescent COVID-19.

Only a few counts were recorded for this clone. This chain uses TRBV5-1 with TRBJ2-1; D is ambiguous. With 4 bases removed from V and 6 bases from J, the gap between germline ends came to 11 bases. Germline values: CDR1 SGHRS, CDR2 YFSETQ. This CDR3 is built from 13 residues. The chain's CDR3 is CASSVDTGNEQFF. In DNA, the CDR3 is TGCGCCAGCAGCGTTGACACTGGCAATGAGCAGTTCTTC.

The chain uses TRBV27 and TRBJ2-7, with 9 bases lining up with TRBD1. With 2 bases clipped from V and 7 bases from J, the junction kept 9 bases outside the gene matches. The CDR3 covers 15 residues. Germline V gene data show CDR1 as MNHEY and CDR2 as SMNVEV (reference sequence). CDR3 residues: CASSLLDRGLVEQYF. CDR3 nucleotide sequence: TGTGCCAGCAGTTTACTGGACAGGGGCCTTGTAGAGCAGTACTTC.

The chain joins TRBV10-3 to TRBJ1-1; 7 bases are shared with TRBD1. V lost 9 bases and J lost 2; bases outside the gene matches: 9. CDR3 length: 14 residues. Germline values: CDR1 ENHRY, CDR2 SYGVKD. The CDR3 reads CAIDDRDRNTEAFF. The DNA of the CDR3 is TGTGCCATAGACGACCGGGACAGAAACACTGAAGCTTTCTTT.